This TCR beta chain emerged from a study of T cell responses to AZD1222 COVID-19 vaccine. Assay used: immunoSEQ multiplex PCR; TCRdb lists only in-frame clones, some missing. This sample has more than 150,000 clones, with 85% to 95% found just once. On this clone itself: Other DNA variants within this sample encode the same CDR3.

The germline V gene has CDR1 KGHSY and CDR2 FQNENV. The ends lost 0 bases at V and 9 bases at J; junction bases unmatched: 1. The CDR3 has 15 amino acids. V is TRBV16 and J is TRBJ1-6; the match to TRBD1 covers 11 bases. Sequencing used peripheral blood, obtained 28 days after the second AZD1222 dose. The receptor comes from an adult who received the AZD1222 COVID-19 vaccine. The DNA of the CDR3 is TGTGCCAGCAGCCAATCGGGACAGGGGGGTTCACCCCTCCACTTT. Encoded protein: CASSQSGQGGSPLHF.